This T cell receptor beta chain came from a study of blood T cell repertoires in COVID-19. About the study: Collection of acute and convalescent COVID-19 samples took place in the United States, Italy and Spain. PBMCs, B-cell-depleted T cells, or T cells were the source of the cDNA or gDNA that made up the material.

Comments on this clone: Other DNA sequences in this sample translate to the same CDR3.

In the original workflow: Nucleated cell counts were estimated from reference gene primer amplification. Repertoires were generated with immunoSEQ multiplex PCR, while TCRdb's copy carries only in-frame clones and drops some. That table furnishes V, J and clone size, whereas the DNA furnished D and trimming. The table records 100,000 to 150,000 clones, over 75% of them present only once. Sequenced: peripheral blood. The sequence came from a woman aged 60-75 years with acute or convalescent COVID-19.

CDR3 residues: CASSPTDNYGYTF. In DNA form, the CDR3 reads TGTGCCAGCTCACCAACAGATAACTATGGCTACACCTTC. This chain uses TRBV18 with TRBJ1-2; D not resolved. Germline V lookup: CDR1 KGHSH, CDR2 LQKENI. This CDR3 is 13 amino acids long. V was shortened by 2 bases and J by 1 base, with 5 bases between the two germline ends.